This record looks at one TCR beta chain sequence and its context. Using immunoSEQ multiplex PCR, the repertoire was profiled, and TCRdb retains in-frame clones only, with some absent. The table lists some 190,000 clones. This specimen comes from a study of control samples from healthy donors and cancer patients. Germline loops: CDR1 MNHEY, CDR2 SMNVEV (reference sequence). This CDR3 comprises 15 residues. Trimming shortened V by 5 bases and J by 7 bases, and 18 bases separated the two germline ends. The clonotype comes from a woman in her twenties or thirties in good health. Sequenced sample: blood. The chain has TRBV27 and TRBJ1-5; possible D gene TRBD1, 5 bases. The CDR3 loop reads CASSQRSGLGQPQHF. CDR3 DNA sequence: TGTGCCAGCAGTCAAAGGTCAGGGTTGGGGCAGCCCCAGCATTTT.